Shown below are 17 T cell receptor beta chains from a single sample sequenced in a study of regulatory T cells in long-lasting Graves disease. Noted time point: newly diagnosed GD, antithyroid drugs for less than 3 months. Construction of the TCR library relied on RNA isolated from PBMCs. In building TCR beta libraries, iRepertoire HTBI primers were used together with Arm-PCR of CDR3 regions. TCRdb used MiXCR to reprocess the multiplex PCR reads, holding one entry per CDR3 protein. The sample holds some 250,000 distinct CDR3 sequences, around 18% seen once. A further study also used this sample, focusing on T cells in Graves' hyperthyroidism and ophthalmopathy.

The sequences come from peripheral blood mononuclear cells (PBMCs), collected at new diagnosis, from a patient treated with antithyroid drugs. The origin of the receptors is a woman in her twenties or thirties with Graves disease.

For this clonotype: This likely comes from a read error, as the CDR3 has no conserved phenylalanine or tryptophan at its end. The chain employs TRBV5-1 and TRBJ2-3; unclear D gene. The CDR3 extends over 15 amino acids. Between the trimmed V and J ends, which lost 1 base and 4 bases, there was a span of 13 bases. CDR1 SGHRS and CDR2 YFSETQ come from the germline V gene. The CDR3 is CASSLQSLDADTQYV. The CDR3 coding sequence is TGCGCCAGCAGCTTGCAGTCCCTAGATGCAGATACGCAGTATGTT.

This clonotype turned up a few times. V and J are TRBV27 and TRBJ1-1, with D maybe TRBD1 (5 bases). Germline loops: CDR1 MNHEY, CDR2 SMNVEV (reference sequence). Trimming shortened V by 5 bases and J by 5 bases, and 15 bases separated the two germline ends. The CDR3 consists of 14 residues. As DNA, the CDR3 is TGTGCCAGCAGTCCCCTCGCCTGGGGGACTGAAGCTTTCTTT. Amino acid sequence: CASSPLAWGTEAFF.

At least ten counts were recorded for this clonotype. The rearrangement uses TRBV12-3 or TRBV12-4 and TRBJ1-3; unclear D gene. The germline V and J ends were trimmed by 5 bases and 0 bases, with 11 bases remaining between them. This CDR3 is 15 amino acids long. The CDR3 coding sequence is TGTGCCAGCAGTACCTCGGGGAGCTCTGGAAACACCATATATTTT. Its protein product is CASSTSGSSGNTIYF.

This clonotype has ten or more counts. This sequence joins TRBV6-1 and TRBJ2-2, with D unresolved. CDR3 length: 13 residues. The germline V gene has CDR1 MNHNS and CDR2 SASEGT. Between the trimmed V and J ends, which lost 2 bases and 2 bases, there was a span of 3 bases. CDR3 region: CASSEKNTGELFF. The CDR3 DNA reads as TGTGCCAGCAGTGAAAAAAACACCGGGGAGCTGTTTTTT.

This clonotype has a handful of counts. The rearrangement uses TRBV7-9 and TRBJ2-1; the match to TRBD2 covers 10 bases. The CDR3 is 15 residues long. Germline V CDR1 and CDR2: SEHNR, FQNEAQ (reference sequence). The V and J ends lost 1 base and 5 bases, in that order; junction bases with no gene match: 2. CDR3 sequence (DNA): TGTGCCAGCAGCTTAGTTACTAGCGGGAACAATGAGCAGTTCTTC. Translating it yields CASSLVTSGNNEQFF.

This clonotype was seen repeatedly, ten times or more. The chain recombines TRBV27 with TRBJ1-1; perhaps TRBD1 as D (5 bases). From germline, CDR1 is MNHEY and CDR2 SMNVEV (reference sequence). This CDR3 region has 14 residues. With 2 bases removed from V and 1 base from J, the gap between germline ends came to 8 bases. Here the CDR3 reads CASSLPGQNTEAFF. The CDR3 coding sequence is TGTGCCAGCAGTTTACCCGGACAGAACACTGAAGCTTTCTTT.

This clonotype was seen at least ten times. The CDR3 loop is CASSLAGAPYGYTF. Written as DNA, the CDR3 is TGCGCCAGCAGCTTGGCCGGGGCACCCTATGGCTACACCTTC. The chain has TRBV5-1 and TRBJ1-2, with D maybe TRBD1 (5 bases). The V gene's germline CDR1 is SGHRS and CDR2 YFSETQ. CDR3 length equals 14 residues. V gave up 0 bases and J gave up 4 bases, with 10 bases separating them.

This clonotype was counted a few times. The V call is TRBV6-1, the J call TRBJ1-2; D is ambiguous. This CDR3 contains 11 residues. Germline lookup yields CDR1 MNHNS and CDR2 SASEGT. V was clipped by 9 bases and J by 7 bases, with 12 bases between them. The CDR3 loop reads CASTVLGGYTF. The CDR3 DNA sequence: TGTGCCAGTACCGTACTTGGTGGCTACACCTTC.

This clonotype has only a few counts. In DNA form, the CDR3 reads TGTGCCAGCAGTTACTCCGGACAGCCACACGAAAAACTGTTTTTT. As protein: CASSYSGQPHEKLFF. V and J are TRBV6-5 and TRBJ1-4, with a possible D match to TRBD1 (6 bases). The V and J ends lost 0 bases and 8 bases respectively, with 13 bases between them. The CDR3 runs to 15 residues. In germline, CDR1 is MNHEY, CDR2 SVGAGI.

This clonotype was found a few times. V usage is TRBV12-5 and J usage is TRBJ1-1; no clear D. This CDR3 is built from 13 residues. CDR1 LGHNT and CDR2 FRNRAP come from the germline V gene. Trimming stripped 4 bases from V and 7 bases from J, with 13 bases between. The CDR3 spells CASGSQDGYEAFF. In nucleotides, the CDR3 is TGTGCTAGTGGTTCTCAAGACGGATATGAAGCTTTCTTT.

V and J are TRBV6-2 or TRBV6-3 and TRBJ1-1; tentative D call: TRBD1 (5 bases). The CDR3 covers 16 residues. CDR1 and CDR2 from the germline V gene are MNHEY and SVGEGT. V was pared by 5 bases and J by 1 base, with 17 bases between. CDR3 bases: TGTGCCAGCAGTGCCAAGGATCGGGGGGGGAACACTGAAGCTTTCTTT. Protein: CASSAKDRGGNTEAFF.

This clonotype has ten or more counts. CDR3 nucleotides: TGTGCCAGTAGGGGTGGACAGGGGGCTTCGGAGCGCACCGGGGAGCTGTTTTTT. Translation: CASRGGQGASERTGELFF. This chain joins TRBV19 and TRBJ2-2; 11 positions match TRBD1. With 6 bases clipped from V and 4 bases from J, the junction kept 13 bases outside the gene matches. The CDR3 sequence is 18 residues long. Per germline, CDR1 LNHDA and CDR2 SQIVND (reference sequence).

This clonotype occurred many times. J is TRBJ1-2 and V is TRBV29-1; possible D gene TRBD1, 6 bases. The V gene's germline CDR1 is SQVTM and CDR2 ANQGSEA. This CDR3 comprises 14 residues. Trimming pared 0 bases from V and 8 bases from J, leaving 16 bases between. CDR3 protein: CSVEDLQGSNGYTF. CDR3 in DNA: TGCAGCGTTGAAGACCTACAGGGATCTAACGGCTACACCTTC. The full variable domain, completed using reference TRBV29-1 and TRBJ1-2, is SAVISQKPSRDICQRGTSLTIQCQVDSQVTMMFWYRQQPGQSLTLIATANQGSEATYESGFVIDKFPISRPNLTFSTLTVSNMSPEDSSIYLCSVEDLQGSNGYTFGSGTRLTVV.

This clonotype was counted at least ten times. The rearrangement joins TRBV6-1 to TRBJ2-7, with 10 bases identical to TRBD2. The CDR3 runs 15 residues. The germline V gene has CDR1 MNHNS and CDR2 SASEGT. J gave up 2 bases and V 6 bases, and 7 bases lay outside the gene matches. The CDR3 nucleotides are TGTGCCAGCAGGGCCGGGACTAGCGCCCCCTACGAGCAGTACTTC. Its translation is CASRAGTSAPYEQYF.

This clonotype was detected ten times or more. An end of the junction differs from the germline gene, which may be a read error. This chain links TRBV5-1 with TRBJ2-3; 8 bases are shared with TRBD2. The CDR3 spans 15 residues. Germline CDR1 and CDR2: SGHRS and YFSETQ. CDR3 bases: TGTGCCAGCAGCTTACGGCGGGGGGGCACAGATACGCAGTATTTT. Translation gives CASSLRRGGTDTQYF.

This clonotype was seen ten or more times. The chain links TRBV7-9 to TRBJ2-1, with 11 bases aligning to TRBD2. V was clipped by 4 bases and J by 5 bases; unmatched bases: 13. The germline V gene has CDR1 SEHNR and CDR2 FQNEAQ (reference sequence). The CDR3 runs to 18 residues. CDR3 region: CASSSRVAGGPRNNEQFF. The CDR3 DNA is TGTGCCAGCAGCTCGAGGGTAGCGGGGGGGCCGAGGAACAATGAGCAGTTCTTC. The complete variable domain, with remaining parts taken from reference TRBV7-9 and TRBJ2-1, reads DTGVSQNPRHKITKRGQNVTFRCDPISEHNRLYWYRQTLGQGPEFLTYFQNEAQLEKSRLLSDRFSAERPKGSFSTLEIQRTEQGDSAMYLCASSSRVAGGPRNNEQFFGPGTRLTVL.

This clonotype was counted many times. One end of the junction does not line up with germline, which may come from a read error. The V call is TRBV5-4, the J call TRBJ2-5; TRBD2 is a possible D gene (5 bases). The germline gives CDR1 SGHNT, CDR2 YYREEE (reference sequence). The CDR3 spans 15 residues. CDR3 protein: CASSQDPRGEETQYF. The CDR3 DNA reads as TGCGCCAGCAGCCAAGATCCTCGGGGTGAGGAGACCCAGTACTTC. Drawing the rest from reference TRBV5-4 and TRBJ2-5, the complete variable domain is ETGVTQSPTHLIKTRGQQVTLRCSSQSGHNTVSWYQQALGQGPQFIFQYYREEENGRGNFPPRFSGLQFPNYSSELNVNALELDDSALYLCASSQDPRGEETQYFGPGTRLLVL.